This T cell receptor beta chain stems from a study of CD8+CD57+ T cells in acquired aplastic anemia. Study overall: For CD4+ cells, healthy donors had an average of approximately 11 million reads. Study observations and caveats: Around 29 CD8+ CDR3 sequences were shared between patients and controls.

This clonotype was detected only once. What it binds is not known. Genomic DNA constituted the template upon which TCR beta VDJ and CDR3 profiling was performed. TCRdb re-called the reads with MiXCR, one entry per CDR3 protein. The sample has about 180,000 distinct CDR3 sequences, approximately 45% seen once. Per the germline V gene, CDR1 is DFQATT and CDR2 is SNEGSKA (reference sequence). The CDR3 sequence is 13 residues long. V was trimmed by 1 base and J by 4 bases, leaving 11 bases between them. The rearrangement uses TRBV20-1 and TRBJ2-7; D ambiguous. The sequence came from a human donor in good health. The material sequenced was sorted CD4+, CD8+, or CD8+CD57+ T cells (not recorded which) from PBMCs. CDR3 sequence reads: CSARAEMEYEQYF. In nucleotides, the CDR3 is TGCAGTGCTAGAGCCGAAATGGAGTACGAGCAGTACTTC.